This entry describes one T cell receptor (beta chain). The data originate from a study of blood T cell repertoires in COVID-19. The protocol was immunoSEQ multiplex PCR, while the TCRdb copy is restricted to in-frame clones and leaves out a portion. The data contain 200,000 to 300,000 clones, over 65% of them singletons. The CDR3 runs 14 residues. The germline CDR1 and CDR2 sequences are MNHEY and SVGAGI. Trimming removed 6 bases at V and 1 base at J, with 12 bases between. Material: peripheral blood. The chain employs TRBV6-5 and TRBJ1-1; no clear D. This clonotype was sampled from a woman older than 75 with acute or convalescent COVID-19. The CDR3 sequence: CASRAGIPNTEAFF. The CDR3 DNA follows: TGTGCCAGCAGAGCCGGGATACCGAACACTGAAGCTTTCTTT.